This record concerns one T cell receptor (beta chain) sequence. This clonotype was counted only a few times. Its cognate antigen has yet to be identified. Base qualities are not at hand, and no much larger clone is one base apart. Lymph node samples came from the axillary draining lymph nodes of breast cancer patients. CDR1 is given as SNHLY and CDR2 as FYNNEI, both from the germline V gene. The CDR3 sequence holds 11 residues, the cysteine and phenylalanine included. This entry keeps only the CDR3 DNA: 33 bases, framed from base 1. At the junction V is shortened by 8 bases and J by 5 bases, with 9 bases in between. The data are from a study of breast tumors, draining lymph nodes, adjacent tissues (dated by TCRdb to the mid-2010s). The study in broad terms: In breast cancer patients, the study compared the TCR beta repertoires of tumor, adjacent nontumor tissue and axillary lymph nodes. In human breast cancer, the study set out to evaluate how tumor, surrounding tissue and draining lymph node repertoires relate to one another and whether T cells may move between these sites. What the study reported, not specific to this receptor: The data were considered consistent with the idea that most tumor T cells come from the lymph node and then expand in tumor tissue. Tumors showed preferential V and J gene usage, and their T-cell repertoire diversity fell below that of lymph nodes yet above that of nontumor tissue. The conclusion that tumor T cells originate in lymph nodes was framed as consistent with a hypothesis rather than directly demonstrated. In luminal-like breast cancer, tumor and nontumor tissue repertoires resembled each other significantly more than in basal-like breast cancer.

The reads were generated on an Illumina HiSeq 2000. TCR beta chain libraries were generated through multiplex PCR amplification. High-throughput sequencing was used to analyze the amplified TCR beta chain products. TCRdb reanalyzed the raw reads on its own, using fastp at Q25 for trimming and MiXCR for clone calling, and kept in-frame beta chains. Rows with one shared CDR3 protein collapse into an entry with the most common genes and DNA. This sample is represented by 200,000 to 250,000 distinct CDR3 sequences; less than 40% of them were singletons. Of the sample, about 3.9% is held by the ten largest clones.

The chain employs TRBV2 and TRBJ1-1; possibly the D gene is TRBD1, per 5 matching bases. The TCR comes from a female donor with breast cancer. Some clones in this sample may be carry-over from other donors' samples. The sequencing input was axillary lymph node tissue. The DNA is as follows: TGTGCCAGCCTCGGGGGGACTGAAGCTTTCTTT. It translates as CASLGGTEAFF.